Below are 16 T cell receptor beta chains sequenced from a single sample in a study of blood T cell repertoires in COVID-19. Some clones are missing from TCRdb's copy, which holds only in-frame ones; the method was immunoSEQ multiplex PCR. Among around 100,000 clones listed, approximately 70% were seen once. Material for sequencing was peripheral blood. Receptors originate from a man at least 80 years old with acute or convalescent COVID-19.

The chain employs TRBV18 and TRBJ1-4, with a weak D call TRBD1 (5 bases). Germline CDR1 reads KGHSH; CDR2 reads LQKENI. The length of the CDR3 is 13 residues. Trimming took off 4 bases at V and 4 bases at J, with 7 bases between the two ends. CDR3 sequence (DNA): TGTGCCAGCTCACTTAGGGGTAATGAAAAACTGTTTTTT. It codes for CASSLRGNEKLFF.

The J gene is TRBJ2-5, the V gene TRBV7-3; TRBD1 is a possible D gene (5 bases). This CDR3 comprises 13 residues. The germline V gene encodes CDR1 SGHTA and CDR2 FQGTGA. Trimming removed 2 bases at V and 4 bases at J, with 8 bases between. CDR3 bases: TGTGCCAGCAGCTTACCAGGGCTAGAGACCCAGTACTTC. Translation: CASSLPGLETQYF.

V usage is TRBV6-5 and J usage is TRBJ2-1, with 7 bases fitting TRBD2. Germline V gives CDR1 MNHEY, CDR2 SVGAGI. Unmatched junction bases numbered 11, after V lost 8 bases and J lost 4 bases. This CDR3 has 15 amino acids. The CDR3 sequence: CASVLNLAVYNEQFF. The CDR3 nucleotides read TGTGCCAGCGTTCTCAACCTAGCGGTTTACAATGAGCAGTTCTTC.

This clone has only a few counts. This chain connects TRBV7-8 to TRBJ2-3; a weak D match, TRBD2 (5 bases). The germline V gene encodes CDR1 SGHVS and CDR2 FQNEAQ. This CDR3 has 14 residues. V lost 1 base, J lost 5 bases, and 10 bases lay in between. CDR3 residues: CASSLDLAGDTQYF. CDR3 sequence (DNA): TGTGCCAGCAGCTTAGATCTAGCCGGAGATACGCAGTATTTT.

The chain combines TRBV5-1 with TRBJ1-5; a possible D gene is TRBD1 (6 bases). V lost 4 bases and J 6 bases, leaving 17 bases between the germline ends. Germline CDR1 reads SGHRS; CDR2 reads YFSETQ. CDR3 size: 15 residues. The chain's CDR3 is CASSLSGQLGQPQHF. The CDR3 coding sequence is TGCGCCAGCAGCCTCTCGGGACAACTGGGTCAGCCCCAGCATTTT.

This chain connects TRBV27 to TRBJ2-1; maybe TRBD2 (6 bases). Trimming stripped 0 bases from V and 7 bases from J, with 13 bases between. This CDR3 is 15 amino acids long. Germline CDR1 MNHEY, CDR2 SMNVEV (reference sequence). CDR3: CASSLSTLARNEQFF. The CDR3 nucleotides are TGTGCCAGCAGTTTATCGACCCTAGCGAGGAATGAGCAGTTCTTC.

The chain links TRBV29-1 to TRBJ2-1; tentative D call: TRBD1 (5 bases). Germline values: CDR1 SQVTM, CDR2 ANQGSEA. V dropped 4 bases and J dropped 6 bases, with 10 bases sitting between them. This CDR3 contains 12 residues. The CDR3 reads CSVVSRANEQFF. CDR3 DNA sequence: TGCAGCGTTGTCTCCAGGGCCAATGAGCAGTTCTTC.

The chain carries TRBV7-8 and TRBJ2-1; possibly TRBD2 for D (6 bases). This CDR3 spans 15 amino acids. Between the trimmed V and J ends, which lost 11 bases and 1 base, there was a span of 18 bases. Germline CDR1 is SGHVS and CDR2 is FQNEAQ. Written as DNA, the CDR3 is TGTGCCTCCCGACGGGATGCGGGGTCCTACAATGAGCAGTTCTTC. It specifies CASRRDAGSYNEQFF.

The gene calls are TRBV6-6 and TRBJ2-7, with a weak D call TRBD2 (5 bases). CDR1 and CDR2 from the germline V gene are MNHNY and SVGAGI (reference sequence). Deletions cut 2 bases from V and 0 bases from J, with 8 bases between. The CDR3 runs 14 residues. The CDR3 loop is CASSYARDSYEQYF. The CDR3 DNA reads as TGTGCCAGCAGTTACGCCCGGGACTCCTACGAGCAGTACTTC.

The V and J genes are TRBV29-1 and TRBJ2-1; TRBD1 matches 9 bases. Unmatched junction bases numbered 10, after V lost 7 bases and J lost 0 bases. Germline V gene data show CDR1 as SQVTM and CDR2 as ANQGSEA. This CDR3 is 16 amino acids long. This CDR3 is CSGGQGGGSSYNEQFF. The CDR3 nucleotides are TGCAGCGGGGGACAGGGCGGGGGAAGCTCCTACAATGAGCAGTTCTTC.

The V and J genes are TRBV6-1 and TRBJ1-5, with 11 bases fitting TRBD1. This CDR3 has 14 residues. After removal of 7 bases from V and 9 bases from J, the junction contained 8 bases not matched to a gene. CDR1 and CDR2 from the germline V gene are MNHNS and SASEGT. CDR3 protein: CASKDWTGGAPQHF. The CDR3 DNA sequence: TGTGCCAGCAAGGACTGGACAGGGGGCGCGCCCCAGCATTTT.

V gene TRBV24-1 combines with J gene TRBJ2-4; 9 nucleotides align to TRBD1. The CDR3 has 16 amino acids. CDR1 is KGHDR, CDR2 SFDVKD, per germline. V was pared by 6 bases and J by 7 bases, with 12 bases of the junction left unmatched. CDR3 protein: CATSSGTGTGLNIQYF. The CDR3 DNA follows: TGTGCCACCAGTAGTGGAACCGGGACAGGGTTGAACATTCAGTACTTC.

The V gene is TRBV28, the J gene TRBJ1-1; a weak D match, TRBD1 (5 bases). Trimming pared 8 bases from V and 4 bases from J, leaving 20 bases between. The length of the CDR3 is 15 residues. CDR1 is MDHEN and CDR2 is SYDVKM in the germline V gene. The CDR3 sequence is CASYSTGRVGTEAFF. The CDR3 nucleotides are TGTGCCAGCTATTCTACAGGCAGGGTTGGCACTGAAGCTTTCTTT.

The chain is built from TRBV4-1 and TRBJ1-1; 7 bases map to TRBD1. The V gene end was trimmed by 2 bases and the J gene end by 0 bases; junction bases not matched to a gene: 3. This CDR3 has 15 residues. CDR1 and CDR2 from the germline V gene are MGHRA and YSYEKL. The CDR3 is CASSQTDRLNTEAFF. Here the CDR3 DNA reads TGCGCCAGCAGCCAAACGGACAGGTTGAACACTGAAGCTTTCTTT.

With regard to this clone: Other DNA sequences from this sample encode an identical CDR3 as well. The chain has TRBV7-2 and TRBJ1-3; D remains unclear. This CDR3 region has 13 residues. Per the germline V gene, CDR1 is SGHTA and CDR2 is FQGNSA. V was cut by 4 bases and J by 2 bases, with 6 bases left in between. The CDR3 bases are TGTGCCAGCAGCTCCGGGACTGGAAACACCATATATTTT. Protein: CASSSGTGNTIYF.

Comments on this clone: The same CDR3 also results from other DNA sequences found in this sample. The rearrangement joins TRBV11-2 to TRBJ1-4; 7 bases map to TRBD1. The V gene's germline CDR1 is SGHAT and CDR2 FQNNGV. The CDR3 sequence is 14 residues long. The V gene end was trimmed by 5 bases and the J gene end by 5 bases; junction bases not matched to a gene: 5. The CDR3 region is CASSPRQGNEKLFF. The CDR3 DNA sequence: TGTGCCAGCAGCCCTCGACAGGGAAATGAAAAACTGTTTTTT.